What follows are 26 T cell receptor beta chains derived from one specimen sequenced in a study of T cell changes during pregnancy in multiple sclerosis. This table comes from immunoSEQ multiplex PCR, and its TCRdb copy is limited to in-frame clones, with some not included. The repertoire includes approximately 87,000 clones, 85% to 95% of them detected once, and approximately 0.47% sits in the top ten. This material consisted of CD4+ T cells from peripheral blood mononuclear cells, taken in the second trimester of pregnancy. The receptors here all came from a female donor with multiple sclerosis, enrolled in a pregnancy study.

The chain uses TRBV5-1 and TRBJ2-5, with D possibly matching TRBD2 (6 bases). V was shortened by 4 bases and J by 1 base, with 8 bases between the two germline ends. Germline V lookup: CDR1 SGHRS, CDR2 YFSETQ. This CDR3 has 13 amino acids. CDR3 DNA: TGCGCCAGCAGCGCCGGGAGCCAAGAGACCCAGTACTTC. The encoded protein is CASSAGSQETQYF.

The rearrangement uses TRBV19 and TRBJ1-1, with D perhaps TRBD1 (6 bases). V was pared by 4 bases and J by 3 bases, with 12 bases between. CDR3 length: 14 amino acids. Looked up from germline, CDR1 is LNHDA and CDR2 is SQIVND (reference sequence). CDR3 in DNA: TGTGCCAGTAGTAGGAACAGGGACGACACTGAAGCTTTCTTT. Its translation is CASSRNRDDTEAFF.

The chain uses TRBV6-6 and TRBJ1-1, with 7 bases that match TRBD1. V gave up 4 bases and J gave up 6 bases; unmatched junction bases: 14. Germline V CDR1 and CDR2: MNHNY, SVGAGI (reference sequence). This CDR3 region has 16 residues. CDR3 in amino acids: CASSSTGSGSAAEAFF. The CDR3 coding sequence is TGTGCCAGCAGTTCGACAGGGAGTGGTTCCGCCGCTGAAGCTTTCTTT.

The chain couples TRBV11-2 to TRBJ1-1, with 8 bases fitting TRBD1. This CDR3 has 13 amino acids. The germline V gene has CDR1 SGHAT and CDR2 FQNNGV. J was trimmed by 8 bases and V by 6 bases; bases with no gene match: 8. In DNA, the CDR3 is TGTGCCAGCAGGCCGACAGGGGCTCGGGAAGCTTTCTTT. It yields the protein CASRPTGAREAFF.

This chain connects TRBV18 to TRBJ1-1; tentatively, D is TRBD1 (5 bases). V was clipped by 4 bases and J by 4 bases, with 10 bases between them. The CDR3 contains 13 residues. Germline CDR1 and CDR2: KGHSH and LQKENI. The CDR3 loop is CASSLAGGTEAFF. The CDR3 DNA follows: TGTGCCAGCTCACTGGCGGGGGGCACTGAAGCTTTCTTT.

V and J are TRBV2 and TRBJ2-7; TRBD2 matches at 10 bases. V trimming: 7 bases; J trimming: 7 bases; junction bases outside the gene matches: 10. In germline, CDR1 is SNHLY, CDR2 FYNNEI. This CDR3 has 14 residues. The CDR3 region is CASIGSAGGGEQYF. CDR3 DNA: TGTGCCAGCATAGGGTCAGCGGGAGGGGGGGAGCAGTACTTC.

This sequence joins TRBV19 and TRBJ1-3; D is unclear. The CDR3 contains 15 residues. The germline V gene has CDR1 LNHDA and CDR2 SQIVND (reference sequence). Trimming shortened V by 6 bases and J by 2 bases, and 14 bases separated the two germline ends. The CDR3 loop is CASSTRGSTGNTIYF. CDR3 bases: TGTGCCAGTAGCACCCGAGGGAGTACTGGAAACACCATATATTTT.

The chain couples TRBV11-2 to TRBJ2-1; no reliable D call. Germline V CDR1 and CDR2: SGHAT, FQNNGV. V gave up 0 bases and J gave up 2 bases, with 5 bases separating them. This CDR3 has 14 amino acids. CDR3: CASSLDITYNEQFF. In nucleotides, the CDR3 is TGTGCCAGCAGCTTAGATATTACCTACAATGAGCAGTTCTTC.

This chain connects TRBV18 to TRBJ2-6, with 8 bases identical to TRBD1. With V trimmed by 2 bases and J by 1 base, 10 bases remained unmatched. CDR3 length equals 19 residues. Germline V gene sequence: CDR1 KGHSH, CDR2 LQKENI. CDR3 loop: CASSPKGQVPKSGANVLTF. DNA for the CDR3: TGTGCCAGCTCACCAAAGGGACAGGTGCCTAAATCTGGGGCCAACGTCCTGACTTTC. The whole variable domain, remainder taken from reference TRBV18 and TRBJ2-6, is NAGVMQNPRHLVRRRGQEARLRCSPMKGHSHVYWYRQLPEEGLKFMVYLQKENIIDESGMPKERFSAEFPKEGPSILRIQQVVRGDSAAYFCASSPKGQVPKSGANVLTFGAGSRLTVL.

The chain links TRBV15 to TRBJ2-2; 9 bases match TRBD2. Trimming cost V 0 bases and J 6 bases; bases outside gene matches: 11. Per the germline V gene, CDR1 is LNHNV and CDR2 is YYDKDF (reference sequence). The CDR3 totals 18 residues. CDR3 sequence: CATSRDTLSGRKPGELFF. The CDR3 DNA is TGTGCCACCAGCAGAGATACCCTTAGCGGGAGAAAACCCGGGGAGCTGTTTTTT.

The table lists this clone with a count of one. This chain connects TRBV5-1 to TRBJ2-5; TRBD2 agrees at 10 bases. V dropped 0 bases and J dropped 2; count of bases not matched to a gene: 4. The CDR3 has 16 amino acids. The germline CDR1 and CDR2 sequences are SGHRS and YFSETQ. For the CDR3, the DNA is TGCGCCAGCAGCTTGGGACTAGCGGGTCCTCAAGAGACCCAGTACTTC. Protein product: CASSLGLAGPQETQYF.

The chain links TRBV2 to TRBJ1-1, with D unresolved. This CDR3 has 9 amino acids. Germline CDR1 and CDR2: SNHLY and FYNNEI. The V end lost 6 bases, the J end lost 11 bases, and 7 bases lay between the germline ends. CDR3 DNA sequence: TGTGCCAGCAGGGCGGGGGCTTTCTTT. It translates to CASRAGAFF.

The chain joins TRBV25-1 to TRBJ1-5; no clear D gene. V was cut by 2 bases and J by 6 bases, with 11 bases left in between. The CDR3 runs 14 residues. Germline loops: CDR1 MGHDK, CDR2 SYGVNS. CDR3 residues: CASSEAGLGQPQHF. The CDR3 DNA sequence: TGTGCCAGCAGTGAAGCCGGGTTAGGTCAGCCCCAGCATTTT.

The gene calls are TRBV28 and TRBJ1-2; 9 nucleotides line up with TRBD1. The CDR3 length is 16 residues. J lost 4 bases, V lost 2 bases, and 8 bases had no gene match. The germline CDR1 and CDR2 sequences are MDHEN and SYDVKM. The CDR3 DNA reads TGTGCCAGCAGTTTAGGGGGACAGGGACAGCGCTATGGCTACACCTTC. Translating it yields CASSLGGQGQRYGYTF.

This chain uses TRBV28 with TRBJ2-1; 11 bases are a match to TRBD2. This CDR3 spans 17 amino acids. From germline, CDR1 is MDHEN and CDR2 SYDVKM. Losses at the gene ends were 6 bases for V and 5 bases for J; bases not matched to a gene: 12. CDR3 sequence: CASSPTSGSRAHNEQFF. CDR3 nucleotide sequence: TGTGCCAGCAGCCCCACTAGCGGGAGTAGGGCACACAATGAGCAGTTCTTC.

This CDR3 reads CASTKLRLAGGYNEQFF. CDR3 in DNA: TGTGCCAGCACCAAACTACGACTAGCGGGAGGGTACAATGAGCAGTTCTTC. The rearrangement joins TRBV5-6 to TRBJ2-1, with 14 nucleotides matching TRBD2. The germline CDR1 and CDR2 sequences are SGHDT and YYEEEE. The CDR3 is made up of 17 amino acids. After removal of 6 bases from V and 4 bases from J, the junction contained 9 bases not matched to a gene.

The CDR3 region has the DNA TGTGCCAGCAGTTACAGAGTTAGCTCCTACAATGAGCAGTTCTTC. Translation gives CASSYRVSSYNEQFF. The J gene is TRBJ2-1, the V gene TRBV6-5; no clear D gene. Trimming took 2 bases from V and 0 from J, leaving 8 bases between them. The CDR3 consists of 15 residues. The germline V gene has CDR1 MNHEY and CDR2 SVGAGI.

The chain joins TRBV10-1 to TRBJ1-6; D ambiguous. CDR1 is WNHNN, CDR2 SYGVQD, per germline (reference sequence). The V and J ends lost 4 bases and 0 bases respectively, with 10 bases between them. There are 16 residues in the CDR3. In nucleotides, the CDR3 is TGCGCCAGCAGTGGGCCGCCACGCTCCTATAATTCACCCCTCCACTTT. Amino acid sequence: CASSGPPRSYNSPLHF.

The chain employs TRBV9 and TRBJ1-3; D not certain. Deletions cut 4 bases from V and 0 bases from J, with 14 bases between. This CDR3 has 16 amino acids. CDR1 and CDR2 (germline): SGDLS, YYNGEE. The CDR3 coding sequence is TGTGCCAGCAGCATCCGAGAGACGGGCTCTGGAAACACCATATATTTT. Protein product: CASSIRETGSGNTIYF.

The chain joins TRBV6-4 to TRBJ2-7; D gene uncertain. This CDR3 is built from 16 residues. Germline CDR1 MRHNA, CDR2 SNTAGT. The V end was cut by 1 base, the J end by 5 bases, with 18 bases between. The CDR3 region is CASSDFPSLGIDEQYF. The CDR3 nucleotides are TGTGCCAGCAGTGACTTCCCTAGTTTGGGTATCGACGAGCAGTACTTC.

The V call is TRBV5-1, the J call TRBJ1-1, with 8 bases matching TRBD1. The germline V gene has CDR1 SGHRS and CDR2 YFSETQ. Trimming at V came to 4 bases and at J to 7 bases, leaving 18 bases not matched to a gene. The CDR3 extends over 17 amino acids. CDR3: CASSPSGQGGFSGEAFF. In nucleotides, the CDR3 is TGCGCCAGCAGCCCCAGCGGACAGGGAGGGTTTAGCGGTGAAGCTTTCTTT.

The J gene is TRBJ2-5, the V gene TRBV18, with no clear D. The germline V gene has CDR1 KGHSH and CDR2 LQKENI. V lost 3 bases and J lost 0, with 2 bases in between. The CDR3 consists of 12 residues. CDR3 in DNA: TGTGCCAGCTCACCCTACCAAGAGACCCAGTACTTC. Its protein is CASSPYQETQYF.

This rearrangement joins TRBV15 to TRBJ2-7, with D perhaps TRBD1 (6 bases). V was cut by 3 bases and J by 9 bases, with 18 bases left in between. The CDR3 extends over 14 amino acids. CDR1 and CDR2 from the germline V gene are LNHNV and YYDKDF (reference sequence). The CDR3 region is CATSSHFRGFGQYF. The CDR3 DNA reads TGTGCCACCAGCAGCCACTTCAGGGGATTTGGGCAGTACTTC.

The CDR3 is CASSSRTFSSGGNTEAFF. For the CDR3, the DNA is TGTGCCAGCAGCTCCCGGACATTTTCATCAGGTGGGAACACTGAAGCTTTCTTT. The chain has TRBV7-6 and TRBJ1-1; maybe TRBD1 (5 bases). CDR1 is SGHVS and CDR2 is FNYEAQ in the germline V gene. The CDR3 runs to 18 residues. The V gene lost 4 bases and the J gene lost 1 base, with 22 bases spanning the gap.

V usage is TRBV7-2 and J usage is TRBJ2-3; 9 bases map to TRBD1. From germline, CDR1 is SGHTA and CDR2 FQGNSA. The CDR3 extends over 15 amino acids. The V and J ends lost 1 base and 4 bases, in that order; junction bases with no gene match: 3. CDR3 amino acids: CASSLEDRGADTQYF. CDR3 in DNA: TGTGCCAGCAGCTTAGAGGACAGGGGAGCAGATACGCAGTATTTT.

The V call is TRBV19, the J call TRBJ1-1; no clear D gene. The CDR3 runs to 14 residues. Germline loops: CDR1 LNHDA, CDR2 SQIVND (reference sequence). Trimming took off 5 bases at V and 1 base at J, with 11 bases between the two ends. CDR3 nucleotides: TGTGCCAGTAGTCCAAACATGAAGAACACTGAAGCTTTCTTT. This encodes CASSPNMKNTEAFF.